A selection of T cell receptor beta chains follows, all from one sample in a study of early T cells in non-severe SARS-CoV-2 infection. MiXCR, applied by TCRdb to the 5' RACE reads, yields one record per CDR3 protein. The data contain 57,000 or so distinct CDR3 sequences, around 5.6% of them singletons. Sequencing used whole blood. The receptors stem from an adult who was a healthcare worker with PCR-confirmed SARS-CoV-2 infection or an uninfected control (not recorded which). The CDR3 runs from the conserved cysteine through the conserved F or W. A D gene is named only where the DNA matches it firmly. Expanded clones get a size class; other rows say once, few or many, or leave the size out.

>TRBV29-1|.|many|TRBJ2-4
TGCAGCGTTGAAGCCGATATAGGCATTCTAGCCAAAAACATTCAGTACTTC
CSVEADIGILAKNIQYF
>TRBV18|TRBD1|few|TRBJ1-4
TGTGCCAGCTCACCACCGGCGGGACAGACTAATGAAAAACTGTTTTTT
CASSPPAGQTNEKLFF
>TRBV19|.|many|TRBJ2-1
TGTGCCAGTAGTTCACAGGGTCAACCCCGTCACAATGAGCAGTTCTTC
CASSSQGQPRHNEQFF
>TRBV30|TRBD1|many|TRBJ1-2
TGTGCCTGGAGTCGACCGGGACAGAACTGGCTTAACTATGGCTACACCTTC
CAWSRPGQNWLNYGYTF
>TRBV6-7|.|.|TRBJ2-6
TGTGCCAGCAGTTACCGGGTTATGGAGTGCTCTGGGGCCAACGTCCTGACTTTC
CASSYRVMECSGANVLTF
>TRBV20-1|.|few|TRBJ2-7
TGCAGTGCTAGACGAGTGACAGGGACTCTCTACGAGCAGTACTTC
CSARRVTGTLYEQYF
>TRBV7-9|.|few|TRBJ1-3
TGTGCCAGCAGCCCCGCGGCAAACACCATATATTTT
CASSPAANTIYF
>TRBV7-9|TRBD2|many|TRBJ2-1
TGTGCCAGCACCGATACTAGCGGGTATTACAATGAGCAGTTCTTC
CASTDTSGYYNEQFF
>TRBV6-6|TRBD1|many|TRBJ1-6
TGTGCCAGCCACTCAGCCGGGACAGTGGATTCACCCCTCCACTTT
CASHSAGTVDSPLHF
>TRBV6-6|TRBD2|.|TRBJ2-2
TGTGCCAGCAAAGGAACTAGCGGGTCCACCGGGGAGCTGTTTTTT
CASKGTSGSTGELFF
>TRBV20-1|.|.|TRBJ2-7
TGCAGTGCTAGAGTATTGTCAGGCTGGGTCTACGAGCAGTACTTC
CSARVLSGWVYEQYF
>TRBV20-1|TRBD2|.|TRBJ2-7
TGCAGTGCTCTCATTAACGCAGGGACTAAGCAGTACTTC
CSALINAGTKQYF
>TRBV20-1|TRBD2|many|TRBJ2-2
TGCAGTGCTAGTCCCGCGGGAGGGCCAACCGGGGAGCTGTTTTTT
CSASPAGGPTGELFF
>TRBV7-2|.|many|TRBJ2-2
TGTGCCAGCAGCTCATTGGGGCGGGCCGGGGAGCTGTTTTTT
CASSSLGRAGELFF
>TRBV6-2/TRBV6-3|TRBD1|many|TRBJ2-7
TGTGCCAGCAAGTCACACCTACTTCGGCAGGGGGACGAGCAGTACTTC
CASKSHLLRQGDEQYF
>TRBV7-9|TRBD1|.|TRBJ1-2
TGTGCCAGCAGAAAGACAGGGAAAGCTAACTATGGCTACACCTTC
CASRKTGKANYGYTF
>TRBV12-5|.|many|TRBJ2-7
TGTGCTAGTGGAAACTACGAGCAGTACTTC
CASGNYEQYF
>TRBV10-2|.|many|TRBJ1-5
TGCGCCAGCAGCCGAGTTTCGGGGGATCAGCCCCAGCATTTT
CASSRVSGDQPQHF
>TRBV12-3/TRBV12-4|TRBD1|many|TRBJ1-2
TGTGCCAGCCGGACAGGGAACTATGGCTACACCTTC
CASRTGNYGYTF
>TRBV20-1|TRBD2|many|TRBJ2-4
TGCAGTGCTAGAGATCTGGGTATCGGGGGACTAGCGGTAGCCAAAAACATTCAGTACTTC
CSARDLGIGGLAVAKNIQYF
>TRBV14|.|few|TRBJ2-3
TGTGCCAGCAGCCAAGATGGGTGGTCTAGCACAGATACGCAGTATTTT
CASSQDGWSSTDTQYF
>TRBV6-5|TRBD1|many|TRBJ1-1
TGTGCCAGCAGTGACGGGACAGTGACTGAAGCTTTCTTT
CASSDGTVTEAFF
>TRBV5-6|.|many|TRBJ2-7
TGTGCCAGCAGCTTGGGGGGCCCCTCTTACTACGAGCAGTACTTC
CASSLGGPSYYEQYF
>TRBV7-6|TRBD2|many|TRBJ2-5
TGTGCCAGCAGCCCTGATCCCAATAGCGGGACATGGGAGGAGACCCAGTACTTC
CASSPDPNSGTWEETQYF
>TRBV6-5|.|many|TRBJ1-1
TGTGCCAGCAGTTATCGGTCAGGGTTTGTTGAAGCTTTCTTT
CASSYRSGFVEAFF
>TRBV28|TRBD1|few|TRBJ1-2
TGTGCCAGCAGCAGTTCGGGCAACCTCAGGGGGGAACATGGCTACACCTTC
CASSSSGNLRGEHGYTF
>TRBV25-1|.|many|TRBJ2-5
TGTGCCAGCAGTGAATCTCCAGGGGGGGAAGAGACCCAGTACTTC
CASSESPGGEETQYF
>TRBV7-2|TRBD1|.|TRBJ2-7
TGTGCCAGAGAGGGACAGGGGGCTTACGAGCAGTACTTC
CAREGQGAYEQYF
>TRBV5-1|TRBD2|few|TRBJ2-7
TGCGCCAGCAGCCCCGGAGCTAGCGGGAGGCAATACTCCTACGAGCAGTACTTC
CASSPGASGRQYSYEQYF
>TRBV12-3/TRBV12-4|TRBD1|many|TRBJ2-2
TGTGCCAGCAGCCGATTCCGGGACAGGGGGATTATTACGAACACCGGGGAGCTGTTTTTT
CASSRFRDRGIITNTGELFF
>TRBV12-3/TRBV12-4|.|many|TRBJ2-7
TGTGCCAGCAGCCCGACATACCTGGGCGAGCAGTACTTC
CASSPTYLGEQYF
>TRBV29-1|.|many|TRBJ2-3
TGCAGCGTTGAAGATCGGGCTAACACAGATACGCAGTATTTT
CSVEDRANTDTQYF
>TRBV6-1|.|.|TRBJ2-7
TGTGCCAGCAGTGTTCGACTAATGGACCGAGGGGACGAGCAGTACTTC
CASSVRLMDRGDEQYF
>TRBV18|.|many|TRBJ2-7
TGTGCCAGCTCACCACCGGGCAGGGGGGCCTACGAGCAGTACTTC
CASSPPGRGAYEQYF
>TRBV6-5|TRBD2|many|TRBJ2-7
TGTGCCAGCAGTTTTATATCTAGCGGGAGGTACGAGCAGTACTTC
CASSFISSGRYEQYF
>TRBV6-5|.|many|TRBJ2-5
TGTGCCAGCAGTATGGGACGGGACCAAGAGACCCAGTACTTC
CASSMGRDQETQYF
>TRBV6-2/TRBV6-3|.|few|TRBJ2-1
TGTGCCAGCAGTTACTCGACGGCTAGCAGTGAGCAGTTCTTC
CASSYSTASSEQFF
>TRBV20-1|.|few|TRBJ2-3
TGCAGTGCTAGGAGAACTAGTTACCCCTCAGATACGCAGTATTTT
CSARRTSYPSDTQYF
>TRBV5-1|.|many|TRBJ1-2
TGCGCCAGCACCCTAGATGGGATCTACTATGGCTACACCTTC
CASTLDGIYYGYTF
>TRBV20-1|TRBD2|many|TRBJ2-1
TGCAGTGCCACTCGCGGGGGGGAGCAGTTCTTC
CSATRGGEQFF
>TRBV6-5|.|many|TRBJ2-3
TGTGCCAGCAGCCCACTAGGTGCTAGCACAGATACGCAGTATTTT
CASSPLGASTDTQYF
>TRBV10-1|TRBD1|many|TRBJ2-7
TGCGCCAGCAGTCCCCACGGGGGGGACAGGGGTAACGCGCAGTACTTC
CASSPHGGDRGNAQYF
>TRBV4-3|TRBD2|.|TRBJ2-1
TGCGCCAGCAGCCTAAGCGGGGGGCTCTACAATGAGCAGTTCTTC
CASSLSGGLYNEQFF
>TRBV7-9|TRBD1|few|TRBJ2-3
TGTGCCAGCAGCTTAGGACAGGGGAGTACAGATACGCAGTATTTT
CASSLGQGSTDTQYF
>TRBV25-1|TRBD1|.|TRBJ2-6
TGTGCCAGCAGTGAGGGGACAGGGAGGCGTGGGGCCAACGTCCTGACTTTC
CASSEGTGRRGANVLTF
>TRBV20-1|.|many|TRBJ2-4
TGCAGTGCTGTCGCGAGGGATCTAGCCAAAAACATTCAGTACTTC
CSAVARDLAKNIQYF
>TRBV5-4|TRBD1|many|TRBJ2-7
TGTGCCAGCAGCTCGGACAGGGCTGACGAGCAGTACTTC
CASSSDRADEQYF
>TRBV30|.|many|TRBJ2-7
TGTGCGGGGAGTGGGGGTTCCTACGAGCAGTACTTC
CAGSGGSYEQYF
>TRBV6-5|.|many|TRBJ1-2
TGTGCCAGCAGTTACTCGGGCGCTTCAGACTATGGCTACACCTTC
CASSYSGASDYGYTF
>TRBV12-3/TRBV12-4|TRBD2|many|TRBJ2-1
TGTGCCAGCACCCAATTATTCGGGACTAGCGAAAAAGGGAATGAGCAGTTCTTC
CASTQLFGTSEKGNEQFF
>TRBV6-5|.|.|TRBJ2-5
TGTGCCAGCAGGTACCTTCAAGCAGGGTCAGAGGAGACCCAGTACTTC
CASRYLQAGSEETQYF